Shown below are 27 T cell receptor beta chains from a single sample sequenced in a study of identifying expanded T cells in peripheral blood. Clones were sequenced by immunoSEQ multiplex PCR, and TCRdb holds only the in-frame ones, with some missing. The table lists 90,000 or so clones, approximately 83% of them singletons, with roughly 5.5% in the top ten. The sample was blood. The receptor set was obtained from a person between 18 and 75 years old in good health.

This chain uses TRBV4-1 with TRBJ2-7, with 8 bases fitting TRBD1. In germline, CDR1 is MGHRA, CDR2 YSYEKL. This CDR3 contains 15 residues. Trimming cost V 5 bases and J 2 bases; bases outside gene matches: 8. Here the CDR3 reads CASSESSGGTYEQYF. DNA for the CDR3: TGCGCCAGCAGCGAAAGTTCAGGGGGCACCTACGAGCAGTACTTC.

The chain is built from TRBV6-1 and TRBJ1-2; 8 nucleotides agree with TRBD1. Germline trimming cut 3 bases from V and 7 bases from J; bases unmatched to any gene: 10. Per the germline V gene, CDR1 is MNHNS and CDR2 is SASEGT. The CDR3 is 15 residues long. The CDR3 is CASSDWPGQESGYTF. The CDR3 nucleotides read TGTGCCAGCAGTGATTGGCCGGGACAGGAAAGTGGCTACACCTTC.

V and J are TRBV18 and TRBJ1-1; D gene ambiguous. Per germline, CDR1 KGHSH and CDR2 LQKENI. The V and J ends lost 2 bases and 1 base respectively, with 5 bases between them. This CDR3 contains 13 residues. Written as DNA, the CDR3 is TGTGCCAGCTCACCAGGAGAGAACACTGAAGCTTTCTTT. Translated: CASSPGENTEAFF. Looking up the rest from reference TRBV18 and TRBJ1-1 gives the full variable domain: NAGVMQNPRHLVRRRGQEARLRCSPMKGHSHVYWYRQLPEEGLKFMVYLQKENIIDESGMPKERFSAEFPKEGPSILRIQQVVRGDSAAYFCASSPGENTEAFFGQGTRLTVV.

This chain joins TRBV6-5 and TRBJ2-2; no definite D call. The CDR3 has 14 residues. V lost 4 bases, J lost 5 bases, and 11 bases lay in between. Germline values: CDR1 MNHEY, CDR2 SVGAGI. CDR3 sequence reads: CASSLEFVTGELFF. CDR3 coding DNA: TGTGCCAGCAGTTTGGAGTTCGTTACCGGGGAGCTGTTTTTT.

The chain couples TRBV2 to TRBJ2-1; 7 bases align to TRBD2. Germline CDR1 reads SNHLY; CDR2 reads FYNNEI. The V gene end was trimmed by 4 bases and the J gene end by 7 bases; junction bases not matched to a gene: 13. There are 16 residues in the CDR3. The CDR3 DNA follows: TGTGCCAGCAGTGGGGTCGGGGGGAGACGAGCGAATGAGCAGTTCTTC. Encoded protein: CASSGVGGRRANEQFF.

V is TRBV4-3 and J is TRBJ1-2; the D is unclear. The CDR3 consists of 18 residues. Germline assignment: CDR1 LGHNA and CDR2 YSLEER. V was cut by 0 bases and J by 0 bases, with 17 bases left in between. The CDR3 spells CASSQDLEWQLTNYGYTF. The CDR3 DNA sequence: TGCGCCAGCAGCCAAGATCTGGAGTGGCAGTTGACTAACTATGGCTACACCTTC.

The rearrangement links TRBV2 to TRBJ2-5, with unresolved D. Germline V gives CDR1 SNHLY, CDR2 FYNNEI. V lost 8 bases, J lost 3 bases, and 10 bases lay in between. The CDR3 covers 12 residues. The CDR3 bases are TGTGCCAGCGCCGGACGGGAAGAGACCCAGTACTTC. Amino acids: CASAGREETQYF.

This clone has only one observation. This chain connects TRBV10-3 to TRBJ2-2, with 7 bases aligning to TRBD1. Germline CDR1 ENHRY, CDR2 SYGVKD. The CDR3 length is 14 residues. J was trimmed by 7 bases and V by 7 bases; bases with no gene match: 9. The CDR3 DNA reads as TGTGCCATCAAACAGGGGCCACAGGGCGGGGAGCTGTTTTTT. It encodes CAIKQGPQGGELFF.

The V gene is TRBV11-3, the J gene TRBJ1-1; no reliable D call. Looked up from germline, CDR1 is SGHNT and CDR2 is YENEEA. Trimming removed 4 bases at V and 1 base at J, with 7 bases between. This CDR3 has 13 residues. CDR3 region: CASSSESNTEAFF. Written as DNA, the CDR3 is TGTGCCAGCAGCTCGGAGTCGAACACTGAAGCTTTCTTT.

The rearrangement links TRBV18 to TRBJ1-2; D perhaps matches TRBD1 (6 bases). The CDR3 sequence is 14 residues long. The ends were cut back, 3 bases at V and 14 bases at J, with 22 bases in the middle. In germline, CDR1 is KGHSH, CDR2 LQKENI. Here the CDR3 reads CASSPPGRGEAETF. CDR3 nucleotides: TGTGCCAGCTCACCCCCGGGCAGGGGAGAGGCCGAGACCTTC. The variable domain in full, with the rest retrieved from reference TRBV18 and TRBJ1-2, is NAGVMQNPRHLVRRRGQEARLRCSPMKGHSHVYWYRQLPEEGLKFMVYLQKENIIDESGMPKERFSAEFPKEGPSILRIQQVVRGDSAAYFCASSPPGRGEAETFGSGTRLTVV.

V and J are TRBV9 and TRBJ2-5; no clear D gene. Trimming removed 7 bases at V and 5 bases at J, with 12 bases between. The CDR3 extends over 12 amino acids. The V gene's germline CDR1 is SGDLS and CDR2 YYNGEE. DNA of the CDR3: TGTGCCAGCGGTTTAGGGTCCGAGACCCAGTACTTC. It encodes CASGLGSETQYF.

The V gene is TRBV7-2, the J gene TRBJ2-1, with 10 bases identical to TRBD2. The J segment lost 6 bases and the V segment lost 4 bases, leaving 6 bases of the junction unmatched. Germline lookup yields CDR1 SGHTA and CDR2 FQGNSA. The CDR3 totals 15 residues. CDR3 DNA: TGTGCCAGCAGCTCCCGCAGCGGGGGGGGCAATGAGCAGTTCTTC. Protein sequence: CASSSRSGGGNEQFF.

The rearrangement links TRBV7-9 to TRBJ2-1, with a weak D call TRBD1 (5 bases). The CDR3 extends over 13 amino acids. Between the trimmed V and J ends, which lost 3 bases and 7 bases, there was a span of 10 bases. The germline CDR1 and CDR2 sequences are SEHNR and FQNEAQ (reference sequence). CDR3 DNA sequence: TGTGCCAGCAGCTTTCAGGGCTGGAATGAGCAGTTCTTC. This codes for CASSFQGWNEQFF.

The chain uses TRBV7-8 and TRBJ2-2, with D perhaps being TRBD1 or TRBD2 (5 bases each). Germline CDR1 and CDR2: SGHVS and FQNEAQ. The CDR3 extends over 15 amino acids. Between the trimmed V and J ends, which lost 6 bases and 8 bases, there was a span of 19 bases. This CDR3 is CASRSGRGVGGELFF. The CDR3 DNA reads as TGTGCCAGCAGATCGGGACGGGGAGTAGGTGGGGAGCTGTTTTTT.

The CDR3, as DNA: TGTGCCAGCAGCTTGGTGGGACAGGGCTCCTACGAGCAGTACTTC. Its protein product is CASSLVGQGSYEQYF. The chain uses TRBV7-2 and TRBJ2-7, with 9 bases fitting TRBD1. CDR3 length: 15 residues. The V gene end was trimmed by 3 bases and the J gene end by 0 bases; junction bases not matched to a gene: 3. Germline V CDR1 and CDR2: SGHTA, FQGNSA. The variable domain in full, with the rest retrieved from reference TRBV7-2 and TRBJ2-7, is GAGVSQSPSNKVTEKGKDVELRCDPISGHTALYWYRQSLGQGLEFLIYFQGNSAPDKSGLPSDRFSAERTGGSVSTLTIQRTQQEDSAVYLCASSLVGQGSYEQYFGPGTRLTVT.

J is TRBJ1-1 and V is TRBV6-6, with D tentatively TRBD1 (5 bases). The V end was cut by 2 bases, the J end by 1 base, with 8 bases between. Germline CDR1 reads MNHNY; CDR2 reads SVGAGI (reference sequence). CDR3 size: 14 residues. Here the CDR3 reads CASSYLTGNTEAFF. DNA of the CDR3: TGTGCCAGCAGTTACCTTACAGGGAACACTGAAGCTTTCTTT.

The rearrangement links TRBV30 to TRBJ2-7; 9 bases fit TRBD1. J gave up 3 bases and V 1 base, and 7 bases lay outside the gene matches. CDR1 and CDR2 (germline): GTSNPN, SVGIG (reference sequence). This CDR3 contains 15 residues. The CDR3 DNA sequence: TGTGCCTGGAGTGGGGGAAGGGACAGGGTCTACGAGCAGTACTTC. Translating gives CAWSGGRDRVYEQYF.

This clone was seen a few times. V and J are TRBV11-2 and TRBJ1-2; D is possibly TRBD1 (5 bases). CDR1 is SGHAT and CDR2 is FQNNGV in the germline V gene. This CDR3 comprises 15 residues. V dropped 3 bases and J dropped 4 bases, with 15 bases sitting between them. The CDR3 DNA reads TGTGCCAGCAGCTTTGGCGGGGGGTCGGCCTATGGCTACACCTTC. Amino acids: CASSFGGGSAYGYTF.

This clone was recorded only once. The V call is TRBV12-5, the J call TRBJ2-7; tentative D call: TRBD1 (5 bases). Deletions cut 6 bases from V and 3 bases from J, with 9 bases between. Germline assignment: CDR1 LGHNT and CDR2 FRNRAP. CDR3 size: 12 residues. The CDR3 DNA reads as TGTGCTAGTGGGGACAAATACTACGAGCAGTACTTC. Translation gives CASGDKYYEQYF.

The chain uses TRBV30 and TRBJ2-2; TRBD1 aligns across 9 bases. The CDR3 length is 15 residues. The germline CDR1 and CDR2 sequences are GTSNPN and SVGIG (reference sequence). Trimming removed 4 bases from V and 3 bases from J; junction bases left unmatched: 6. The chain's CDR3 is CAWKQGAHHTGELFF. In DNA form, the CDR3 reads TGTGCCTGGAAACAGGGGGCGCATCACACCGGGGAGCTGTTTTTT.

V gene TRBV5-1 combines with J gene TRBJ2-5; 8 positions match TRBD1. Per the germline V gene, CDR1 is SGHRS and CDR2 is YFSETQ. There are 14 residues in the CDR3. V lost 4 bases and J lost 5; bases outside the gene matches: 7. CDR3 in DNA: TGCGCCAGCAGCGGGGCGGACAGGGCGGAGACCCAGTACTTC. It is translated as CASSGADRAETQYF.

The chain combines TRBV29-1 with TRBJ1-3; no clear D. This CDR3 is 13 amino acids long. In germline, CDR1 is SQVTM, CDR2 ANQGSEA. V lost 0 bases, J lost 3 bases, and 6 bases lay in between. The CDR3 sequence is CSVEDRNGNTIYF. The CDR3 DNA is TGCAGCGTTGAAGATCGCAATGGAAACACCATATATTTT.

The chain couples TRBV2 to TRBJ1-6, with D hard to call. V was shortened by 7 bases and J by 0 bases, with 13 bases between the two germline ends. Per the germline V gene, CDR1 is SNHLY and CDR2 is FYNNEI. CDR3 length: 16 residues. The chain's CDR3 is CASMESVSSYNSPLHF. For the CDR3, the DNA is TGTGCCAGCATGGAAAGTGTGAGCTCCTATAATTCACCCCTCCACTTT.

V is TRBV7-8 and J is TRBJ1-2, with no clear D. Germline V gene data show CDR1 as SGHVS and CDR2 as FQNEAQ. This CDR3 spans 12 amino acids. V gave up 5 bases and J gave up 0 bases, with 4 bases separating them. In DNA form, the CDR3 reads TGTGCCAGCAGCCCTACTAACTATGGCTACACCTTC. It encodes CASSPTNYGYTF.

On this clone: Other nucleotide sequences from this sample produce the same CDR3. The CDR3 sequence: CASSSRPDYGYTF. The CDR3 DNA follows: TGTGCCAGCAGTTCGCGGCCGGACTATGGCTACACCTTC. The chain has TRBV6-5 and TRBJ1-2; D gene unclear. The CDR3 length is 13 residues. V was cut by 4 bases and J by 3 bases, with 9 bases left in between. The germline CDR1 and CDR2 sequences are MNHEY and SVGAGI.

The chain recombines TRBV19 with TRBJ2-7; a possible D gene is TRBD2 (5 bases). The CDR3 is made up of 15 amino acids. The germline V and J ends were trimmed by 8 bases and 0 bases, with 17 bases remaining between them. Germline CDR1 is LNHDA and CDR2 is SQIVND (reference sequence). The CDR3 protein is CASSYYSGSSYEQYF. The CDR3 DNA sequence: TGTGCCAGTTCGTACTATTCGGGGAGCTCCTACGAGCAGTACTTC.

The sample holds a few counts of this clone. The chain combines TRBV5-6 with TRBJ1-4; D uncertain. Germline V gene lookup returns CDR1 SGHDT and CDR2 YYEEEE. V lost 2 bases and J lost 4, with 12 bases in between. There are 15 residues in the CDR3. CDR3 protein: CASSLRKTGNEKLFF. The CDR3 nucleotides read TGTGCCAGCAGCTTAAGGAAGACGGGTAATGAAAAACTGTTTTTT.